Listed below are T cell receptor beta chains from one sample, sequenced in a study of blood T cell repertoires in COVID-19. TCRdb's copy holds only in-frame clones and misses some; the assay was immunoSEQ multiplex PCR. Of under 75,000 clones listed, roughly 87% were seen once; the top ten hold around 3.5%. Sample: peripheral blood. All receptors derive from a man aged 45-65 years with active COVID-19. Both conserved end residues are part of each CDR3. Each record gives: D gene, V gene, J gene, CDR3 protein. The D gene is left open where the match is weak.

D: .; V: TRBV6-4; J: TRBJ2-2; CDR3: CASSDSEGATGELFF
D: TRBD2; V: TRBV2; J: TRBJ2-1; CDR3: CASQGGLAGVYEQFF
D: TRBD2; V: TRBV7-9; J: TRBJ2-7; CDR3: CASSLGLAGYEQYF
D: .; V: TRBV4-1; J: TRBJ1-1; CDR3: CASSQVGQKNTEAFF
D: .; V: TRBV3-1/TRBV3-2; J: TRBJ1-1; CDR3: CASSRPGDGAFF
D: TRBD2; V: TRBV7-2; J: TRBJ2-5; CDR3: CASSRGLAGVMQTQYF
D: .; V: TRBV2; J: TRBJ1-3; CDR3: CASSLDSLYSGNTIYF
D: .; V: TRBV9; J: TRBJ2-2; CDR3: CASQWSGGTGELFF
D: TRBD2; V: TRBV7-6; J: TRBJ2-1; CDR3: CASSLVIAGLGNEQFF
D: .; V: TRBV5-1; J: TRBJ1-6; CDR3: CASSLDSSYNSPLHF
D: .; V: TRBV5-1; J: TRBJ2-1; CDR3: CASSLDSRYNEQFF
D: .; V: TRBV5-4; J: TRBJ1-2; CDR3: CASSLLGGRGSRTYGYTF
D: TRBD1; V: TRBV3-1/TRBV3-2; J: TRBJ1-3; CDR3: CASSPPGQSSGNTIYF
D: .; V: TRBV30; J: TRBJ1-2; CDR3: CAWSTGGTFSNYGYTF
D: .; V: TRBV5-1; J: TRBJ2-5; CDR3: CASSFLEGLPWETQYF
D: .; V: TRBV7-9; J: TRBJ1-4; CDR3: CASSSDGGREKLFF